The source of this TCR beta chain is a study of T-cell reconstitution after alpha-beta-depleted transplantation in children. The CDR3 is 16 residues long. Germline lookup yields CDR1 MDHEN and CDR2 SYDVKM. V was shortened by 2 bases and J by 1 base, with 14 bases between the two germline ends. Construction of the TCRbeta library involved unique molecular identifiers. TCRdb re-analysed the PCR reads in MiXCR, keeping a single row per CDR3 protein. The sample contains 500,000 to 650,000 distinct CDR3 sequences, 10% to 15% of which appear only once. This chain joins TRBV28 and TRBJ2-5; D is perhaps TRBD1 or TRBD2 (6 bases each). The material was PBMCs, mostly from graft donor cells, obtained 360 days after TCRalphabeta/CD19-depleted stem cell transplant. This receptor was identified in a male patient between 5 and 17 years old who had a stem cell transplant for acute myeloid leukemia, so the T cells may come from the graft donor. Written as DNA, the CDR3 is TGTGCCAGCAGTTTAGAATTGCGGGACATCCAAGAGACCCAGTACTTC. Translated, it gives CASSLELRDIQETQYF. The whole variable domain, filled in from reference TRBV28 and TRBJ2-5, reads DVKVTQSSRYLVKRTGEKVFLECVQDMDHENMFWYRQDPGLGLRLIYFSYDVKMKEKGDIPEGYSVSREKKERFSLILESASTNQTSMYLCASSLELRDIQETQYFGPGTRLLVL.